This is a list of T cell receptor beta chains from one sample in a study of blood T cells in healthy people across ages. TCRdb independently ran MiXCR on the 5' RACE reads; one entry per CDR3 protein. Among some 1.7 million distinct CDR3 sequences listed, approximately 28% were seen once. Sequencing used blood. The receptor source for this set is a woman in her 30s in good health. Each CDR3 is given with its conserved first and last residue.

13,TRBV5-1,TRBJ1-1,CASSMGQNTEAFF
14,TRBV10-3,TRBJ2-3,CAISGRTGLDTQYF
15,TRBV7-2,TRBJ2-7,CASSLEEAGPYEQYF
15,TRBV4-3,TRBJ2-7,CASSQAVGTSDEQYF
16,TRBV10-3,TRBJ2-5,CAISAGTETTSETQYF
13,TRBV10-1,TRBJ2-7,CATSGNPNYEQYF
13,TRBV5-5,TRBJ1-5,CASSSGREQPQHF
11,TRBV7-9,TRBJ1-1,CASTRGAEAFF
15,TRBV7-3,TRBJ2-5,CASSLSSGRGETQYF
14,TRBV29-1,TRBJ2-1,CSVLGGGDHNEQFF
15,TRBV5-6,TRBJ2-1,CASSLALAVYNEQFF
15,TRBV9,NA,CASSAGLAVYNEQYF
14,TRBV29-1,TRBJ1-6,CSVRVKADVSPLHF
13,TRBV5-1,TRBJ2-3,CASSSSGQYTQYF
22,TRBV4-1,TRBJ2-1,CASSQDRVLGGAGGSFYNEQFF
12,TRBV29-1,TRBJ2-2,CSAYRVTGELFF
15,TRBV6-2/TRBV6-3,TRBJ1-1,CASSYLKQGSTEAFF
16,TRBV10-3,TRBJ2-1,CAISGLAGGRGLEQFF
15,TRBV2,TRBJ2-2,CASSAGTTNTGELFF
17,TRBV18,TRBJ2-3,CASSRLAAAGGLDTQYF
14,TRBV2,TRBJ1-1,CASWEGRAYTEAFF
15,TRBV2,TRBJ2-1,CASGHRDSSYNEQFF
13,TRBV29-1,TRBJ2-1,CSDRLAGGPEQFF
12,TRBV7-2,TRBJ2-7,CASSLDSGVQYF
14,TRBV12-3/TRBV12-4,TRBJ2-5,CASRPGTLQETQYF
17,TRBV7-2,TRBJ2-5,CASSFNPTSGRAETQYF
14,TRBV15,TRBJ1-2,CATSYPQAAYGYTF
17,TRBV20-1,TRBJ2-3,CSARSGLAGGVTDTQYF
14,TRBV30,TRBJ2-1,CAWRRTAGTNEQFF
14,TRBV2,TRBJ1-2,CASSGTNPRDGYTF
16,TRBV7-8,TRBJ2-5,CASSLAVAATQETQYF
14,TRBV10-3,TRBJ2-7,CAISTTGGSYEQYF
13,TRBV2,TRBJ2-7,CASSGGRNYEQYF
15,TRBV11-2,TRBJ2-1,CASSLEGGGDNEQFF
14,TRBV24-1,TRBJ2-1,CATSDPAGYNEQFF
14,TRBV6-2/TRBV6-3,TRBJ2-1,CASSHATRRHEQFF
17,TRBV5-5,NA,CASSSGGLAGAVETQYF
15,TRBV5-1,TRBJ2-7,CASSWGEASSYEQYF
13,TRBV10-2,TRBJ2-3,CTSSTQLGDTQYF
14,TRBV5-4,TRBJ1-2,CASSTPGDNYGYTF
15,TRBV4-3,TRBJ1-4,CASSPLGRENEKLCF
11,TRBV10-3,TRBJ2-7,CAISENYEQYF
13,TRBV4-3,TRBJ1-4,CASRVKGGEKLFF
14,TRBV12-3/TRBV12-4,TRBJ1-5,CASSLGTPDQPQHF
14,TRBV2,TRBJ2-7,CASSVREWNNEQYF
12,TRBV5-1,TRBJ2-1,CASSYPGGEMFF
18,TRBV6-5,TRBJ2-1,CASSYLYRDPSSYNEQFF
11,TRBV27,TRBJ1-1,CASSWGGEAFF
17,TRBV6-1,NA,CVSSRSPNRGLGYEQYF
15,TRBV20-1,NA,CSARAAGGSQETQFF
16,TRBV4-1,TRBJ2-5,CASRKSPAGIQETQYF
14,TRBV5-1,NA,CASSLEAGGNEQYF
13,TRBV9,TRBJ2-3,CASSAGGGDTQYF
14,TRBV20-1,TRBJ2-7,CSARSQGPPYEQYF